The TCR beta chain under discussion was sequenced for a study of blood T cell repertoires in COVID-19. The CDR3 is made up of 17 amino acids. Per the germline V gene, CDR1 is MNHEY and CDR2 is SVGEGT. Trimming took off 0 bases at V and 3 bases at J, with 15 bases between the two ends. Sequencing was performed with immunoSEQ multiplex PCR; in TCRdb, only in-frame clones are kept and a portion is missing. Of hundreds of thousands of clones listed, around 87% were seen once; the top ten hold roughly 1.6%. The specimen was PBMCs or T cells enriched from blood (not recorded which). The receptor was derived from a woman between 50 and 59 years old who had recovered from COVID-19. The chain combines TRBV6-2 or TRBV6-3 with TRBJ1-5; D gene ambiguous. The chain's CDR3 is CASSYSGWREANQPQHF. The CDR3, as DNA: TGTGCCAGCAGTTACTCGGGTTGGCGGGAGGCCAATCAGCCCCAGCATTTT.